The 10 T cell receptor beta chains listed next were all sequenced from one sample in a study of OX40 agonist ivuxolimab in advanced cancers. Libraries were prepared by immunoSEQ multiplex PCR; TCRdb keeps only in-frame clonotypes and omits some of them. Of more than 25,000 clones listed, approximately 84% are singletons. The material sequenced was CD4+ or CD8+ T cells sorted from blood, taken in a trial of the OX40 agonist ivuxolimab. The receptors derive from an adult with an advanced solid tumor such as melanoma, head and neck, liver or kidney cancer.

This chain links TRBV27 with TRBJ2-1, with D maybe TRBD1 (5 bases). CDR1 and CDR2 from the germline V gene are MNHEY and SMNVEV (reference sequence). V was shortened by 11 bases and J by 8 bases, with 16 bases between the two germline ends. The CDR3 extends over 12 amino acids. CDR3 in DNA: TGTGCCTCGTACCTAGGGGCCCATGAGCAGTTCTTC. Translating gives CASYLGAHEQFF.

The CDR3 DNA reads TGTGCCAGCAGCCCAACAGAGGGAGGGAGTCAGCCCCAGCATTTT. Protein product: CASSPTEGGSQPQHF. The chain carries TRBV4-2 and TRBJ1-5; D is unresolved. Germline values: CDR1 LGHNA, CDR2 YNFKEQ. This CDR3 has 15 amino acids. Trimming took 4 bases from V and 6 from J, leaving 16 bases between them.

This sequence joins TRBV5-8 and TRBJ1-1, with D perhaps TRBD1 (6 bases). The germline gives CDR1 SGHTS, CDR2 YDEGEE. This CDR3 region has 13 residues. V lost 4 bases to trimming and J lost 4 bases, with 11 bases between them. The CDR3 reads CASSLGGGTEAFF. In DNA form, the CDR3 reads TGTGCCAGCAGCCTAGGGGGGGGCACTGAAGCTTTCTTT.

The chain uses TRBV27 and TRBJ2-7, with D perhaps given as TRBD1 or TRBD2 (6 bases each). V lost 5 bases to trimming and J lost 3 bases, with 14 bases between them. The CDR3 runs to 14 residues. CDR1 and CDR2 from the germline V gene are MNHEY and SMNVEV (reference sequence). The CDR3: CASSGGGAIYEQYF. DNA for the CDR3: TGTGCCAGCAGTGGGGGCGGGGCTATCTACGAGCAGTACTTC.

The chain uses TRBV7-6 and TRBJ2-2; D might be TRBD1 (6 bases). Trimming cost V 4 bases and J 0 bases, with 15 bases left between them. The CDR3 contains 17 residues. In germline, CDR1 is SGHVS, CDR2 FNYEAQ. The CDR3 reads CASSSIDGTPNTGELFF. CDR3 coding DNA: TGTGCCAGCAGCTCCATTGATGGGACACCGAACACCGGGGAGCTGTTTTTT. The variable domain in full, with the rest retrieved from reference TRBV7-6 and TRBJ2-2, is GAGVSQSPRYKVTKRGQDVALRCDPISGHVSLYWYRQALGQGPEFLTYFNYEAQQDKSGLPNDRFSAERPEGSISTLTIQRTEQRDSAMYRCASSSIDGTPNTGELFFGEGSRLTVL.

This chain connects TRBV9 to TRBJ1-2, with TRBD1 matching over 9 bases. The CDR3 loop spans 15 amino acids. Trimming removed 3 bases from V and 4 bases from J; junction bases left unmatched: 7. The germline V gene has CDR1 SGDLS and CDR2 YYNGEE. CDR3 DNA sequence: TGTGCCAGCAGCGAGGGACAGGGTATGATCTATGGCTACACCTTC. The encoded protein is CASSEGQGMIYGYTF. Full variable domain (outside the CDR3, taken from reference TRBV9 and TRBJ1-2): DSGVTQTPKHLITATGQRVTLRCSPRSGDLSVYWYQQSLDQGLQFLIQYYNGEERAKGNILERFSAQQFPDLHSELNLSSLELGDSALYFCASSEGQGMIYGYTFGSGTRLTVV.

The chain couples TRBV6-5 to TRBJ2-2; 9 bases agree with TRBD2. The CDR3 has 15 residues. Unmatched junction bases numbered 1, after V lost 4 bases and J lost 1 base. Germline CDR1 and CDR2: MNHEY and SVGAGI. The CDR3: CASSLAGENTGELFF. The CDR3 nucleotides are TGTGCCAGCAGTTTAGCGGGAGAGAACACCGGGGAGCTGTTTTTT.

The chain employs TRBV7-9 and TRBJ2-7; D gene ambiguous. CDR3 size: 14 residues. Germline V lookup: CDR1 SEHNR, CDR2 FQNEAQ (reference sequence). Between the trimmed V and J ends, which lost 5 bases and 7 bases, there was a span of 18 bases. DNA of the CDR3: TGTGCCAGCAGCCCGATAGCCTACCTGGCGGAGCAGTACTTC. It encodes CASSPIAYLAEQYF.

This clone was counted a few times. The rearrangement uses TRBV19 and TRBJ1-1; the match to TRBD1 covers 8 bases. Germline V gene data show CDR1 as LNHDA and CDR2 as SQIVND (reference sequence). The CDR3 sequence is 14 residues long. V dropped 8 bases and J dropped 0; count of bases not matched to a gene: 5. Written as DNA, the CDR3 is TGTGCCAGTTTGCAGGGGGCCATGAACACTGAAGCTTTCTTT. Translated: CASLQGAMNTEAFF.

This clone is a singleton in its sample. The gene calls are TRBV27 and TRBJ2-7; perhaps TRBD1 as D (5 bases). Looked up from germline, CDR1 is MNHEY and CDR2 is SMNVEV (reference sequence). CDR3 length equals 13 residues. V lost 3 bases to trimming and J lost 3 bases, with 9 bases between them. The CDR3 sequence: CASSFGQGYEQYF. The CDR3 DNA sequence: TGTGCCAGCAGTTTCGGCCAGGGCTACGAGCAGTACTTC.